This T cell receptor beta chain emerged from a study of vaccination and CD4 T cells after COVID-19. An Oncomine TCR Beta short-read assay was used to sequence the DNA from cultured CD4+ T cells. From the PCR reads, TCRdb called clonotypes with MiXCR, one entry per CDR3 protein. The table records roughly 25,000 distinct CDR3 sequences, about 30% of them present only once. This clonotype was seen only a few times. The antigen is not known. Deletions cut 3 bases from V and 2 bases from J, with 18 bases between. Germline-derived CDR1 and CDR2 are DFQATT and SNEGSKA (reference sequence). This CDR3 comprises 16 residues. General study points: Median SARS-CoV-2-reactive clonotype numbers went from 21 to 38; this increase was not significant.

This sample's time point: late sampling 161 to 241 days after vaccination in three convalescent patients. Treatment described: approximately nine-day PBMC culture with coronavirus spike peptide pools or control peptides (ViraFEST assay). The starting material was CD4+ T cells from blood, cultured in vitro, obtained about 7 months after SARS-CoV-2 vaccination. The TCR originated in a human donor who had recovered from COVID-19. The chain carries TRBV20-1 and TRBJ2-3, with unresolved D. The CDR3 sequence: CSASPGRPSFTDTQYF. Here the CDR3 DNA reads TGCAGTGCTAGCCCTGGACGGCCCTCTTTCACAGATACGCAGTATTTT.